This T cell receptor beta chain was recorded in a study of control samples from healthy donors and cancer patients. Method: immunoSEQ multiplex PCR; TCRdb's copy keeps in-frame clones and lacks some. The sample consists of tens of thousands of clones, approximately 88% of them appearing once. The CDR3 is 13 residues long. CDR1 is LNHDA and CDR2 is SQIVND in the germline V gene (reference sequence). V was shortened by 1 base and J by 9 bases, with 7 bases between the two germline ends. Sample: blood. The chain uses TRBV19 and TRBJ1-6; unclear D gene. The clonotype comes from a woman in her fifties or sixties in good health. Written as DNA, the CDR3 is TGTGCCAGTAGTATAGGTAATGGTTCACCCCTCCACTTT. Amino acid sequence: CASSIGNGSPLHF.